These 26 T cell receptor beta chains share one sample of origin, sequenced in a study of CD8 T cells in Susac syndrome. A quantity of about 0.5 to 1 ug RNA underwent reverse transcription using random hexamers. MiXCR, applied by TCRdb to the immunoSEQ multiplex PCR reads, yields one record per CDR3 protein. The sample records approximately 190,000 distinct CDR3 sequences, roughly 92% being singletons. Specimen: CD4+ T cells from PBMCs. The receptors derive from a human donor in good health.

The chain carries TRBV30 and TRBJ1-2; D ambiguous. The CDR3 totals 11 residues. Germline CDR1 reads GTSNPN; CDR2 reads SVGIG (reference sequence). The V and J ends lost 3 bases and 7 bases respectively, with 9 bases between them. The CDR3 spells CAWRGLSGYTF. The CDR3, as DNA: TGTGCCTGGAGAGGACTGTCTGGCTACACCTTC.

The J gene is TRBJ1-3, the V gene TRBV7-9, with TRBD1 matching 7 bases. There are 16 residues in the CDR3. The germline gives CDR1 SEHNR, CDR2 FQNEAQ (reference sequence). The V segment lost 5 bases and the J segment 0 bases; nucleotides outside the gene matches: 7. CDR3 region: CASSKDRRFSGNTIYF. The CDR3 coding sequence is TGTGCCAGCAGCAAGGACAGGCGATTCTCTGGAAACACCATATATTTT.

This clonotype was detected a few times. This chain joins TRBV7-2 and TRBJ2-7; D gene ambiguous. Trimming removed 1 base at V and 3 bases at J, with 7 bases between. Germline values: CDR1 SGHTA, CDR2 FQGNSA. This CDR3 comprises 13 residues. Here the CDR3 reads CASSLESFYEQYV. The CDR3 bases are TGTGCCAGCAGCTTAGAGAGTTTCTACGAGCAGTACGTC.

The chain is built from TRBV5-4 and TRBJ2-7; 9 bases fit TRBD1. The germline CDR1 and CDR2 sequences are SGHNT and YYREEE (reference sequence). Trimming cost V 7 bases and J 6 bases; bases outside gene matches: 11. The CDR3 spans 14 residues. Written as DNA, the CDR3 is TGTGCCAGCCATTTCCGGGACAGGGCAACCGAGCAGTACGTC. Protein product: CASHFRDRATEQYV.

This chain's CDR3 is CASSIPKGGGREQYV. For the CDR3, the DNA is TGTGCCAGCAGCATCCCTAAAGGGGGGGGGCGAGAGCAGTACGTC. This chain connects TRBV9 to TRBJ2-7, with a possible D match to TRBD2 (7 bases). The germline V gene has CDR1 SGDLS and CDR2 YYNGEE. CDR3 length: 15 residues. V was cut by 4 bases and J by 7 bases, with 21 bases left in between.

CDR3 in amino acids: CSARAPFGTGNQPQHF. In nucleotides, the CDR3 is TGCAGTGCTAGAGCTCCTTTCGGGACCGGCAATCAGCCCCAGCATTTT. The gene calls are TRBV20-1 and TRBJ1-5; maybe TRBD1 (5 bases). The CDR3 contains 16 residues. Germline V gene sequence: CDR1 DFQATT, CDR2 SNEGSKA (reference sequence). V shed 1 base and J shed 2 bases, with 15 bases lying between them.

The gene calls are TRBV7-9 and TRBJ2-3; perhaps TRBD2 as D (6 bases). Germline values: CDR1 SEHNR, CDR2 FQNEAQ (reference sequence). Trimming left V 5 bases short and J 2 bases short, with 14 bases between. The CDR3 totals 15 residues. The CDR3 sequence is CASSPRGFVTDTQYF. The CDR3 DNA is TGTGCCAGCAGCCCACGGGGGTTCGTCACAGATACGCAGTATTTT.

The gene calls are TRBV29-1 and TRBJ2-3, with 8 nucleotides matching TRBD2. The CDR3 has 14 residues. The V segment lost 4 bases and the J segment 1 base; nucleotides outside the gene matches: 4. CDR1 is SQVTM, CDR2 ANQGSEA, per germline. The CDR3 reads CSVVLRGGTDTQYF. CDR3 nucleotides: TGCAGCGTTGTTTTGCGGGGGGGCACAGATACGCAGTATTTT.

The V gene is TRBV9, the J gene TRBJ1-2; 8 nucleotides agree with TRBD1. The V segment lost 0 bases and the J segment 4 bases; nucleotides outside the gene matches: 11. The CDR3 is 17 residues long. CDR1 and CDR2 from the germline V gene are SGDLS and YYNGEE. The CDR3 nucleotides are TGTGCCAGCAGCGTAGAGGTTTCGGGGACAGGATCCTATGGCTACACCTTC. This encodes CASSVEVSGTGSYGYTF.

The V call is TRBV3-1, the J call TRBJ2-7; no reliable D call. CDR1 is LGHDT and CDR2 is YNNKEL in the germline V gene (reference sequence). V shed 1 base and J shed 2 bases, with 15 bases lying between them. The CDR3 loop spans 16 amino acids. CDR3 in amino acids: CASSQALWAATYEQYF. Here the CDR3 DNA reads TGTGCCAGCAGCCAAGCTCTTTGGGCGGCAACCTACGAGCAGTACTTC.

This chain uses TRBV29-1 with TRBJ2-1, with 7 positions matching TRBD2. The CDR3 sequence is 15 residues long. J lost 2 bases, V lost 4 bases, and 8 bases had no gene match. CDR1 is SQVTM and CDR2 is ANQGSEA in the germline V gene. CDR3 sequence (DNA): TGCAGCGTTGCCCCCGGGGGGTCAACCTACAATGAGCAGTTCTTC. Residues: CSVAPGGSTYNEQFF.

Here the CDR3 reads CASSFGASGGFGETQYF. In DNA, the CDR3 is TGTGCCAGCAGTTTCGGGGCTAGCGGGGGGTTCGGGGAGACCCAGTACTTC. The rearrangement uses TRBV12-3 or TRBV12-4 and TRBJ2-5, with 11 bases fitting TRBD2. J was trimmed by 5 bases and V by 3 bases; bases with no gene match: 11. The CDR3 loop spans 17 amino acids.

The gene calls are TRBV5-1 and TRBJ2-2, with a tentative D call TRBD2 (5 bases). Trimming left V 3 bases short and J 0 bases short, with 18 bases between. Germline CDR1 is SGHRS and CDR2 is YFSETQ. The CDR3 loop spans 18 amino acids. The CDR3 DNA reads TGCGCCAGCAGCTGGACCCAAAGTACGGGGTCGAACACCGGGGAGCTGTTTTTT. It specifies CASSWTQSTGSNTGELFF.

The genes are TRBV30 and TRBJ2-5; D possibly corresponds to TRBD1 (6 bases). V shed 0 bases and J shed 7 bases, with 15 bases lying between them. The CDR3 is 14 residues long. CDR1 and CDR2 from the germline V gene are GTSNPN and SVGIG (reference sequence). The DNA of the CDR3 is TGTGCCTGGAGTGTACAGGGCCCGGTTGGGACCCAGTACTTC. Protein sequence: CAWSVQGPVGTQYF.

The chain combines TRBV20-1 with TRBJ1-1; TRBD1 might be the D (5 bases). Germline-derived CDR1 and CDR2 are DFQATT and SNEGSKA (reference sequence). The CDR3 is made up of 14 amino acids. V was cut by 4 bases and J by 1 base, with 13 bases left in between. CDR3 sequence reads: CSAKPGRTNTEAFF. DNA for the CDR3: TGCAGTGCTAAGCCGGGACGGACGAACACTGAAGCTTTCTTT.

The chain is built from TRBV3-1 and TRBJ1-1; D is unclear. Germline V gene lookup returns CDR1 LGHDT and CDR2 YNNKEL (reference sequence). V lost 0 bases and J 1 base, leaving 9 bases between the germline ends. CDR3 length: 15 amino acids. The CDR3 nucleotides are TGTGCCAGCAGCCAAGATCCGGGAAGGAACACTGAAGCTTTCTTT. Protein: CASSQDPGRNTEAFF.

This clonotype came up once. V and J are TRBV3-1 and TRBJ1-1; D ambiguous. Germline V gene data show CDR1 as LGHDT and CDR2 as YNNKEL (reference sequence). This CDR3 has 12 residues. Trimming took off 3 bases at V and 9 bases at J, with 11 bases between the two ends. As DNA, the CDR3 is TGTGCCAGCAGCCAGGTAGGATCGCAAGCTTTCTTT. Residues: CASSQVGSQAFF.

The chain couples TRBV7-2 to TRBJ2-1; 8 bases match TRBD2. Unmatched junction bases numbered 6, after V lost 2 bases and J lost 6 bases. This CDR3 has 15 amino acids. Per germline, CDR1 SGHTA and CDR2 FQGNSA. The CDR3 spells CASSLSQAGGNEQFF. The DNA of the CDR3 is TGTGCCAGCAGCTTAAGTCAGGCGGGGGGCAATGAGCAGTTCTTC.

This rearrangement joins TRBV29-1 to TRBJ1-1; the D is unclear. The germline CDR1 and CDR2 sequences are SQVTM and ANQGSEA. The V gene lost 2 bases and the J gene lost 4 bases, with 17 bases spanning the gap. The length of the CDR3 is 15 residues. The CDR3: CSVENWMIRSTEAFF. CDR3 coding DNA: TGCAGCGTTGAAAATTGGATGATAAGATCCACTGAAGCTTTCTTT.

The rearrangement joins TRBV4-3 to TRBJ2-7; possible D gene TRBD1, 6 bases. The germline V and J ends were trimmed by 3 bases and 1 base, with 16 bases remaining between them. The CDR3 spans 16 residues. CDR1 LGHNA and CDR2 YSLEER come from the germline V gene. CDR3 sequence reads: CASSHPDNRESYEQYV. The CDR3, as DNA: TGCGCCAGCAGCCATCCAGACAACAGGGAATCCTACGAGCAGTACGTC.

This clonotype appeared once. The V and J genes are TRBV29-1 and TRBJ1-4, with 7 bases that match TRBD1. The CDR3 runs 13 residues. In germline, CDR1 is SQVTM, CDR2 ANQGSEA. J gave up 8 bases and V 1 base, and 4 bases lay outside the gene matches. In DNA, the CDR3 is TGCAGCGTTGAAGGCCAGGGGGGGGAAAAACTGTTTTTT. Translation: CSVEGQGGEKLFF.

The chain recombines TRBV19 with TRBJ2-1, with 8 bases matching TRBD2. In germline, CDR1 is LNHDA, CDR2 SQIVND (reference sequence). The CDR3 length is 15 residues. The junction had 9 bases not matched to a gene; V was cut back by 6 bases and J by 5 bases. The chain's CDR3 is CASRTPGGAHNEQFF. As DNA, the CDR3 is TGTGCCAGTAGGACCCCGGGGGGGGCCCACAATGAGCAGTTCTTC.

J is TRBJ2-1 and V is TRBV20-1; D remains unclear. Trimming took off 6 bases at V and 0 bases at J, with 12 bases between the two ends. The length of the CDR3 is 14 residues. Germline loops: CDR1 DFQATT, CDR2 SNEGSKA (reference sequence). In DNA, the CDR3 is TGCAGTGCCCCAGACCAAAGCTCCTACAATGAGCAGTTCTTC. Protein: CSAPDQSSYNEQFF.

This clonotype was seen only a few times. This sequence joins TRBV19 and TRBJ1-5; the D gene is possibly TRBD1 (5 bases). In germline, CDR1 is LNHDA, CDR2 SQIVND (reference sequence). Trimming removed 5 bases from V and 2 bases from J, with 10 bases in between. CDR3 length: 14 amino acids. CDR3 sequence: CASSPGLGNQPQHF. The CDR3 DNA reads as TGTGCCAGTAGTCCGGGACTCGGCAATCAGCCCCAGCATTTT.

The gene calls are TRBV4-1 and TRBJ1-4; 8 nucleotides match TRBD1. This CDR3 comprises 15 residues. The trim removed 4 bases at V and 8 bases at J, leaving 9 bases unmatched. Germline values: CDR1 MGHRA, CDR2 YSYEKL. DNA of the CDR3: TGCGCCAGCAGCCGAGGACAGGGAGGTGGGGAAAAACTGTTTTTT. As protein: CASSRGQGGGEKLFF.

The CDR3 bases are TGCAGCACCAGTGGAGTGACTAATGAAAAACTGTTTTTT. Residues: CSTSGVTNEKLFF. The chain combines TRBV29-1 with TRBJ1-4; the D is unclear. Trimming removed 8 bases from V and 2 bases from J, with 12 bases in between. The CDR3 loop spans 13 amino acids. Germline loops: CDR1 SQVTM, CDR2 ANQGSEA.